Listed here are 21 T cell receptor beta chains from one sample, sequenced in a study of blood T cell repertoires in COVID-19. Method: immunoSEQ multiplex PCR; TCRdb's copy keeps in-frame clones and lacks some. The top ten clones hold under 3% of a sample with under 250,000 clones, 75% to 90% of them seen once. The sample taken for sequencing was peripheral blood. Source of these receptors: a woman in her seventies with active or convalescent COVID-19.

The rearrangement joins TRBV11-2 to TRBJ2-1; 8 positions match TRBD2. CDR3 length: 15 residues. V trimming: 5 bases; J trimming: 7 bases; junction bases outside the gene matches: 10. In germline, CDR1 is SGHAT, CDR2 FQNNGV. In DNA form, the CDR3 reads TGTGCCAGCAGCGAGAGCGGGGGCGTAAGGAATGAGCAGTTCTTC. Protein: CASSESGGVRNEQFF.

This chain uses TRBV5-1 with TRBJ1-1; unclear D gene. The CDR3 has 14 amino acids. The ends were cut back, 4 bases at V and 5 bases at J, with 15 bases in the middle. From germline, CDR1 is SGHRS and CDR2 YFSETQ. The chain's CDR3 is CASSQTSSGTEAFF. The CDR3 DNA is TGCGCCAGCAGCCAGACCAGCTCGGGAACTGAAGCTTTCTTT. The full variable domain, in which reference TRBV5-1 and TRBJ1-1 provide the parts outside the CDR3, is KAGVTQTPRYLIKTRGQQVTLSCSPISGHRSVSWYQQTPGQGLQFLFEYFSETQRNKGNFPGRFSGRQFSNSRSEMNVSTLELGDSALYLCASSQTSSGTEAFFGQGTRLTVV.

The rearrangement links TRBV7-8 to TRBJ2-7, with D tentatively TRBD1 (6 bases). The V and J ends lost 5 bases and 3 bases respectively, with 20 bases between them. Germline V lookup: CDR1 SGHVS, CDR2 FQNEAQ. CDR3 size: 16 residues. CDR3 coding DNA: TGTGCCAGCAGCCCCCTTCCCGACAGGATGCGCTACGAGCAGTACTTC. Protein sequence: CASSPLPDRMRYEQYF. The whole variable domain, filled in from reference TRBV7-8 and TRBJ2-7, reads GAGVSQSPRYKVAKRGQDVALRCDPISGHVSLFWYQQALGQGPEFLTYFQNEAQLDKSGLPSDRFFAERPEGSVSTLKIQRTQQEDSAVYLCASSPLPDRMRYEQYFGPGTRLTVT.

The chain employs TRBV7-3 and TRBJ2-2, with 7 bases aligning to TRBD1. From germline, CDR1 is SGHTA and CDR2 FQGTGA. This CDR3 has 14 residues. Trimming cost V 5 bases and J 4 bases; bases outside gene matches: 4. The CDR3 is CASSPGGGTGELFF. The CDR3 DNA sequence: TGTGCCAGCAGCCCAGGGGGTGGCACCGGGGAGCTGTTTTTT.

The chain couples TRBV20-1 to TRBJ1-2; the D gene is possibly TRBD1 (5 bases). This CDR3 region has 13 residues. Germline assignment: CDR1 DFQATT and CDR2 SNEGSKA (reference sequence). The CDR3 bases are TGCACCGCTAGTAGGGGAACTAACTATGGCTACACCTTC. The encoded protein is CTASRGTNYGYTF.

V is TRBV10-3 and J is TRBJ2-1; 7 bases fit TRBD2. V shed 4 bases and J 6 bases; nucleotides not matched to a gene: 6. Germline V gene lookup returns CDR1 ENHRY and CDR2 SYGVKD. The CDR3 runs to 14 residues. The CDR3 bases are TGTGCCATCAGTGCGACGCGGGAGCCCAATGAGCAGTTCTTC. Amino acids: CAISATREPNEQFF.

The gene calls are TRBV27 and TRBJ2-2, with a possible D match to TRBD1 (6 bases). Per germline, CDR1 MNHEY and CDR2 SMNVEV (reference sequence). This CDR3 has 17 residues. The V and J ends lost 7 bases and 6 bases respectively, with 24 bases between them. CDR3 sequence (DNA): TGTGCCAGCACCTCCCGGGGTGGGGGCAGAGGCGCCGGGGAGCTGTTTTTT. This codes for CASTSRGGGRGAGELFF.

The sample holds one count of this clone. V gene TRBV7-8 combines with J gene TRBJ2-7, with TRBD1 matching over 8 bases. After removal of 7 bases from V and 2 bases from J, the junction contained 10 bases not matched to a gene. The CDR3 loop spans 15 amino acids. Germline CDR1 is SGHVS and CDR2 is FQNEAQ. CDR3 sequence (DNA): TGTGCCAGCATTCGTCAACAGGGGGGAACCTACGAGCAGTACTTC. Translation gives CASIRQQGGTYEQYF.

The V and J genes are TRBV11-2 and TRBJ1-1, with unresolved D. CDR3 length: 14 amino acids. CDR1 is SGHAT and CDR2 is FQNNGV in the germline V gene. Trimming shortened V by 5 bases and J by 1 base, and 11 bases separated the two germline ends. CDR3 in amino acids: CASSVRRQNTEAFF. CDR3 nucleotides: TGTGCCAGCAGCGTAAGGCGGCAGAACACTGAAGCTTTCTTT.

The count of this clone is one. The V call is TRBV14, the J call TRBJ1-2; D may be TRBD1 (5 bases). The CDR3 sequence is 14 residues long. Germline V CDR1 and CDR2: SGHDN, FVKESK. The V and J ends lost 4 bases and 9 bases respectively, with 18 bases between them. The CDR3 nucleotides read TGTGCCAGCAGCCCAGTTGGGGCGGGAGTTAGCTACACCTTC. Its protein is CASSPVGAGVSYTF.

The rearrangement links TRBV25-1 to TRBJ2-1, with a possible D match to TRBD2 (6 bases). Trimming left V 6 bases short and J 8 bases short, with 11 bases between. CDR1 is MGHDK, CDR2 SYGVNS, per germline. The CDR3 runs 12 residues. The CDR3, as DNA: TGTGCCAGCAGCCGGAGGAGGGATGAGCAGTTCTTC. Residues: CASSRRRDEQFF. The full variable domain, in which reference TRBV25-1 and TRBJ2-1 provide the parts outside the CDR3, is EADIYQTPRYLVIGTGKKITLECSQTMGHDKMYWYQQDPGMELHLIHYSYGVNSTEKGDLSSESTVSRIRTEHFPLTLESARPSHTSQYLCASSRRRDEQFFGPGTRLTVL.

This clone appeared a single time. The chain is built from TRBV5-1 and TRBJ2-7; 8 bases match TRBD1. The germline V gene encodes CDR1 SGHRS and CDR2 YFSETQ. V gave up 4 bases and J gave up 4 bases; unmatched junction bases: 7. CDR3 length: 14 amino acids. The CDR3 is CASSLGDRSYEQYF. The CDR3 DNA follows: TGCGCCAGCAGCCTGGGGGACAGGTCTTACGAGCAGTACTTC.

The chain links TRBV3-1 (or the pseudogene TRBV3-2) to TRBJ2-5; TRBD2 matches at 9 bases. CDR1 is LGHDT and CDR2 is YNNKEL in the germline V gene (reference sequence). The CDR3 length is 16 residues. V lost 0 bases to trimming and J lost 5 bases; unmatched junction nucleotides: 7. As DNA, the CDR3 is TGTGCCAGCAGCCAAGAACCGGCGGGGGGGCTCGAGACCCAGTACTTC. It specifies CASSQEPAGGLETQYF.

The chain couples TRBV4-2 to TRBJ2-3; D possibly corresponds to TRBD2 (7 bases). The CDR3 spans 17 residues. The germline V and J ends were trimmed by 3 bases and 4 bases, with 20 bases remaining between them. Germline-derived CDR1 and CDR2 are LGHNA and YNFKEQ. The CDR3: CASSQPLGGAESDTQYF. The CDR3 region has the DNA TGTGCCAGCAGCCAGCCTTTAGGGGGGGCAGAATCAGATACGCAGTATTTT.

Written as DNA, the CDR3 is TGTGCCAGCAGCCTCACAGGGGGCGGACCCTACGAGCAGTACTTC. Translation gives CASSLTGGGPYEQYF. The chain carries TRBV14 and TRBJ2-7; 9 nucleotides match TRBD1. There are 15 residues in the CDR3. CDR1 SGHDN and CDR2 FVKESK come from the germline V gene. The junction had 6 bases not matched to a gene; V was cut back by 4 bases and J by 2 bases. Combining the CDR3 with reference TRBV14 and TRBJ2-7 gives the whole variable domain EAGVTQFPSHSVIEKGQTVTLRCDPISGHDNLYWYRRVMGKEIKFLLHFVKESKQDESGMPNNRFLAERTGGTYSTLKVQPAELEDSGVYFCASSLTGGGPYEQYFGPGTRLTVT.

The V call is TRBV28, the J call TRBJ1-2; TRBD1 is a possible D gene (6 bases). The V and J ends lost 6 bases and 2 bases respectively, with 10 bases between them. Germline V gene lookup returns CDR1 MDHEN and CDR2 SYDVKM. This CDR3 has 13 residues. As DNA, the CDR3 is TGTGCCAGCAGACCCCAGGGGAACTATGGCTACACCTTC. This codes for CASRPQGNYGYTF.

This chain joins TRBV11-2 and TRBJ2-2; 8 bases line up with TRBD1. Germline CDR1 and CDR2: SGHAT and FQNNGV. Trimming removed 5 bases from V and 8 bases from J; junction bases left unmatched: 4. CDR3 length: 13 residues. The CDR3 DNA is TGTGCCAGCAGCCGGACAGGGAGGGGGGAGCTGTTTTTT. As protein: CASSRTGRGELFF.

The rearrangement uses TRBV6-5 and TRBJ1-3; no definite D call. The CDR3 consists of 16 residues. V was pared by 2 bases and J by 0 bases, with 11 bases between. CDR1 is MNHEY and CDR2 is SVGAGI in the germline V gene. The CDR3 is CASSYGDTASGNTIYF. Written as DNA, the CDR3 is TGTGCCAGCAGTTACGGCGACACCGCCTCTGGAAACACCATATATTTT.

The CDR3 sequence: CASSLNAVWAGNTGELFF. The CDR3 DNA is TGTGCCAGCAGCTTAAACGCTGTGTGGGCAGGGAACACCGGGGAGCTGTTTTTT. The chain carries TRBV7-3 and TRBJ2-2; D gene ambiguous. Trimming took off 1 base at V and 1 base at J, with 16 bases between the two ends. Per germline, CDR1 SGHTA and CDR2 FQGTGA. CDR3 size: 18 residues.

This clone was counted a single time. This chain uses TRBV7-2 with TRBJ2-7; 10 bases match TRBD2. This CDR3 is 14 amino acids long. Per the germline V gene, CDR1 is SGHTA and CDR2 is FQGNSA. With 4 bases clipped from V and 4 bases from J, the junction kept 4 bases outside the gene matches. The CDR3 DNA sequence: TGTGCCAGCAGCTCCAAGCGGGGGGGTTACGAGCAGTACTTC. It specifies CASSSKRGGYEQYF.

The genes are TRBV7-3 and TRBJ1-2; D is uncertain. V lost 8 bases and J lost 4, with 14 bases in between. This CDR3 has 13 amino acids. CDR1 is SGHTA and CDR2 is FQGTGA in the germline V gene. CDR3: CASAGDRGYGYTF. The CDR3 DNA is TGTGCCAGCGCAGGCGACCGTGGCTATGGCTACACCTTC.